The clone carrying this T cell receptor beta chain came up once. These data are taken from a study of blood T cell repertoires in COVID-19. This CDR3 comprises 13 residues. The trim removed 3 bases at V and 9 bases at J, leaving 5 bases unmatched. Germline V gene sequence: CDR1 LGHNA, CDR2 YSLEER. Patients from Seattle were sampled longitudinally, starting during active infection. Per the study methods: Researchers report that nucleated cell counts were estimated from reference gene primer amplification. Sequencing was performed with immunoSEQ multiplex PCR; in TCRdb, only in-frame clones are kept and a portion is missing. The V and J calls and clone size were taken over from that table, and D and trimming were inferred from the DNA. Altogether 150,000 to 200,000 clones are present, about nine tenths being singletons, with the ten largest covering roughly 9.7%.

The chain recombines TRBV4-3 with TRBJ2-5; 9 bases map to TRBD1. Sequenced input: peripheral blood. The sequence was collected from an older woman with COVID-19, enrolled during active disease. In DNA form, the CDR3 reads TGCGCCAGCAGCCAGGGACAGGGTTGGGCCCAGTACTTC. It encodes CASSQGQGWAQYF.